This T cell receptor (beta chain) was captured by sequencing in a study of beta chain features in type 1 diabetes (dated by TCRdb to the late 2010s). Turning to the overall study: Patients and healthy donors did not differ in mean age, gender distribution, total cell number or subset yield. A total of around 110,000,000 sorted cells were examined across all samples, and RNA yield correlated strongly with the number of cells per subset. In the study, recently diagnosed type 1 diabetes patients and matched healthy donors were compared on the TCRB repertoires of their sorted circulating CD4+ T cell subsets. Regulatory and stem cell-like memory subsets were obtained from only 8 patients and roughly 8 healthy donors, while naive and central memory subsets were obtained from all 28 donors. The paper as a whole reports these results and caveats: PCR may preferentially amplify shorter templates, but because patient and control samples were amplified and corrected together, any resulting skew would affect both groups equally. Fewer insertions and more nucleotide deletions at VDJ recombination sites were observed in patients with type 1 diabetes, implying thymic rearrangement abnormalities. The naive, central memory and regulatory TCRB repertoires appeared to resemble one another more closely among patients than among healthy donors. Because cDNA was sequenced instead of genomic DNA, activated cells with high expression could be over-represented, although the groups did not differ in activation or CD3 levels. Only small numbers of individuals were included in the HLA sub-analyses, which left unresolved whether HLA type had any influence on TCRB rearrangement. A moderate but significant shortening of TCRB CDR3 length was observed in type 1 diabetes patients in all four CD4+ subsets.

From each donor, a single peripheral blood sample of about 100 mL on average was drawn into heparinised tubes. A BD FACSAria II and a panel including CD45RO, CCR7, CD25, CD127, CD95 and CD27 were used to sort naive, central memory, regulatory and stem cell-like memory CD4+ T cells. Every sorted population had a purity above 95%. PBMCs were isolated immediately by Lymphoprep density gradient centrifugation and stained directly without culture. So that batch effects would be minimized, each experiment stained and sorted samples in pairs, pairing one healthy donor with one patient. The High Capacity cDNA Reverse Transcription Kit was used to reverse transcribe all of the isolated RNA, meaning that expressed TCRB transcripts were what got sequenced. Naive, central memory and regulatory T cell samples underwent deep immunoSEQ sequencing, averaging roughly 3.5 million total reads per sample. After sorted cells were lysed in RLT buffer, RNA was extracted with DNase-treated RNeasy Micro or Mini kits, with the choice depending on cell number. Each cell subset was processed on its own to prevent cross-contamination, while patient and healthy donor samples were processed together. The immunoSEQ multiplex PCR was used to amplify TCRB sequences from cDNA, yielding 87-bp fragments that span the CDR3 region. Sequencing of the amplicons was done on the Illumina HiSeq platform. The paper's data handling went like this. PCR bias was corrected computationally using synthetic template baselines, and reads within Hamming distance 2 were collapsed, with unmergeable singletons discarded. Reads were aligned against IMGT so that V, D and J genes, CDR3 length and insertions or deletions at six rearrangement sites could be assigned. Within each subset, clonotype counts were normalized to sorted cell number, after which true diversity and Gini coefficients were computed with the tcR R package. The overlap coefficient, calculated on TCRB nucleotide sequences, was used to measure repertoire sharing. Out-of-frame TCRB sequences from naive cells were analyzed to stand in for the pre-selection repertoire. The clones in this table, taken by TCRdb from immuneACCESS, are in-frame only. Not every clone is retained; where verified, under half of the shortfall comes from an unresolved V gene, and the cause of the rest is unknown. That table is the source of V, J and clone size, and D and trimming were worked out from the DNA. For this sample there are roughly 330,000 clones; roughly 11% appear just once. The ten most abundant clones make up roughly 0.016% of the sample.

This clone appeared a few times. Its antigen is unknown. No base quality values were provided; no much bigger clone lies one nucleotide off. Inclusive of the bounding cysteine and phenylalanine, the CDR3 is 12 residues long. CDR3 DNA only is kept here, 36 bases in frame from base 1. Per the germline V gene, SQVTM is the CDR1 and ANQGSEA is the CDR2. Compared with germline, V lacks 4 bases and J lacks 6 bases; bases without a gene match: 4. The sequence derives from a woman younger than 45 in good health. What was sequenced was naive CD4+ T cells from blood. What this sample's cell subset or site label stands for: true naive CD4+ T cells. The rearranged chain carries TRBV29-1 and TRBJ2-3, with 7 junctional bases fitting TRBD2. The encoded CDR3 is CSVGREGDTQYF. The DNA is as follows: TGCAGCGTTGGCAGGGAGGGGGATACGCAGTATTTT.